This T cell receptor beta chain was captured in a study of cytomegalovirus exposure and HLA in healthy donors. About this clone itself: The antigen remains undetermined.

The PCR used 60 Vbeta and 13 Jbeta primers. Measured with immunoSEQ multiplex PCR; TCRdb has only the in-frame clones, and not every one. Of some 96,000 clones in the sample, around 73% were seen once. Regarding the study as a whole: Later analysis indicated greater clonal expansion among HLA-associated TCR beta chains than among equally common other chains. There were a few CMV-associated chains whose specificity for CMV antigens was confirmed in vitro. Immune exposure information comprised only CMV serostatus. The study listed some 160 cytomegalovirus-associated TCR beta chains.

The CDR3 loop spans 15 amino acids. The germline CDR1 and CDR2 sequences are MGHRA and YSYEKL. The germline V and J ends were trimmed by 4 bases and 6 bases, with 16 bases remaining between them. The chain is built from TRBV4-1 and TRBJ2-1; D gene unclear. The sample taken for sequencing was PBMCs. The clonotype was recovered from a woman aged 55-69 years in good health and CMV-seronegative. CDR3 region: CASSLPTETSNEQFF. The CDR3 nucleotides read TGCGCCAGCAGCCTTCCAACAGAAACATCCAATGAGCAGTTCTTC.